The clone carrying this TCR beta chain was seen just once. The antigen is undetermined. This sample was included in a study of T cells in narcolepsy. Study summary: Enrolled donors included narcolepsy type 1 or type 2 patients and healthy controls.

Whole-study findings and limits: Autoreactive clonotypes reportedly recurred in blood of same and different patients, not controls. Autoreactive clone sequences were missing from some blood memory CD4+ repertoires. Autoreactive HCRT-specific and TRIB2-specific clonotypes were marked in same-patient CSF-versus-blood CD4+ comparisons.

With V trimmed by 2 bases and J by 2 bases, 4 bases remained unmatched. The CDR3 runs 16 residues. Germline-derived CDR1 and CDR2 are SGHVS and FQNEAQ. The assay was immunoSEQ multiplex PCR, and TCRdb's table has in-frame clones only and misses some. The sample has 25,000 to 35,000 clones, 78% seen once. This TCR was sampled from a human donor with narcolepsy. The gene calls are TRBV7-8 and TRBJ2-5, with 11 nucleotides matching TRBD2. The sample was CD45RA- memory CD4+ T cells from PBMCs. The CDR3 nucleotides read TGTGCCAGCAGCTTATGGTCTAGCGGGGGGCAAGAGACCCAGTACTTC. It codes for CASSLWSSGGQETQYF.